The clone carrying this TCR beta chain has just one count. Antigen: not known. This entry comes from a study of OX40 agonist ivuxolimab in advanced cancers. Study overall: Ivuxolimab doses were 0.01, 0.1, 0.3, 1.5, 3 or 10 mg/kg every 2 weeks. At 65% to 85% male, the cohort had a mean age of 60 years, ranging from about 23 to 79. Overall study results and limits: More expanded clones were found, on average, in CD8+ than in CD4+ T cells. Blood T cells, both CD4+ and CD8+, expanded clonally by week 6 at 0.1 to 3.0 mg/kg.

Libraries were prepared by immunoSEQ multiplex PCR; TCRdb keeps only in-frame clonotypes and omits some of them. This sample has approximately 76,000 clones, with approximately 86% found just once. V was pared by 0 bases and J by 4 bases, with 10 bases between. The germline CDR1 and CDR2 sequences are MNHEY and SMNVEV (reference sequence). The length of the CDR3 is 15 residues. This receptor was obtained from an adult with an advanced solid tumor such as melanoma, head and neck, liver or kidney cancer. Sequencing used CD4+ or CD8+ T cells sorted from blood, obtained in a trial of the OX40 agonist ivuxolimab. The chain employs TRBV27 and TRBJ1-3; D is perhaps TRBD1 (6 bases). The CDR3 region is CASSLSTGNGNTIYF. The DNA of the CDR3 is TGTGCCAGCAGTTTATCAACAGGGAACGGAAACACCATATATTTT.